The present T cell receptor beta chain was sequenced within a study of cytomegalovirus exposure and HLA in healthy donors. Use of 60 Vbeta and 13 Jbeta primers characterized the PCR. Assay used: immunoSEQ multiplex PCR; TCRdb lists only in-frame clones, some missing. The sample table includes roughly 40,000 clones. As for this clone: Antigen: not known.

Germline lookup yields CDR1 SSHAT and CDR2 FNYEAQ (reference sequence). V shed 3 bases and J shed 5 bases, with 19 bases lying between them. This CDR3 spans 17 amino acids. Study observations and caveats: Later analysis associated a missense DCLRE1C variant with TCR beta V- and J-gene trimming. Certain sequence variants were highly shared and formed a cluster, and this cluster was likely a sequencing artifact.

This receptor was identified in a male donor in good health and CMV-seronegative. The V call is TRBV7-7, the J call TRBJ2-2; D may be TRBD1 (7 bases). Material: PBMCs. The CDR3 protein is CASSLRLETGRTGELFF. CDR3 DNA: TGTGCCAGCAGCTTGAGACTAGAGACAGGGCGTACCGGGGAGCTGTTTTTT.